This TCR beta chain was captured in a study of vaccination effects on CD4 cells after COVID-19. Between the trimmed V and J ends, which lost 2 bases and 0 bases, there was a span of 7 bases. Germline CDR1 KGHSH, CDR2 LQKENI. This CDR3 region has 14 residues. As for this clone: Its antigen is unknown.

Prior to sequencing, the ViraFEST assay stimulated PBMC with viral peptide pools, which expanded the antigen-specific CD4+ T cells. Following an approximately ten-day culture, CD4+ T cells were purified. The table came from immunoSEQ multiplex PCR; TCRdb's copy has only in-frame clones and leaves some out. Altogether approximately 82,000 clones are present, approximately 81% being singletons, with the ten largest covering approximately 1.9%. The source material was CD4+ T cells from PBMCs cultured with HCoV-229E spike peptides, sampled before COVID-19 vaccination. This clonotype was sampled from a human donor who received a COVID-19 vaccine. The V gene is TRBV18, the J gene TRBJ1-1; no definite D call. DNA for the CDR3: TGTGCCAGCTCACCAAGGAATTTGAACACTGAAGCTTTCTTT. Its translation: CASSPRNLNTEAFF.